One sample yielded the 5 T cell receptor beta chains listed below, sequenced in a study of beta chain features in type 1 diabetes. The whole isolated RNA underwent reverse transcription, so sequencing captured expressed TCRB transcripts. Clones were sequenced by immunoSEQ multiplex PCR, and TCRdb holds only the in-frame ones, with some missing. The sample contains about 160,000 clones, 8% to 9.5% of which appear only once. Which antigens these TCRs recognize remains unknown. Findings and limits, study-wide: All four CD4+ subsets of Type 1 diabetes patients contained TCRB CDR3s that were moderately but significantly shorter.

Sequenced: central memory CD4+ T cells from blood. The origin of the receptors is a young woman with type 1 diabetes.

As regards this clone: At one of its ends the junction is not consistent with the germline gene, which may arise from a read error. This chain joins TRBV7-9 and TRBJ2-7, with D perhaps matching TRBD2 (5 bases). Germline-derived CDR1 and CDR2 are SEHNR and FQNEAQ (reference sequence). The CDR3 contains 14 residues. This chain's CDR3 is CASSFSLASNEQYF. CDR3 DNA: TGTGCCAGCAGCTTTTCCCTAGCCTCCAACGAGCAGTACTTC.

This clone has only a few counts. This rearrangement joins TRBV15 to TRBJ1-5, with TRBD1 matching over 7 bases. This CDR3 contains 16 residues. Looked up from germline, CDR1 is LNHNV and CDR2 is YYDKDF (reference sequence). The V and J ends lost 5 bases and 4 bases, in that order; junction bases with no gene match: 11. CDR3 sequence: CATSPWTGSTNQPQHF. CDR3 DNA: TGTGCCACCAGCCCTTGGACAGGATCGACTAATCAGCCCCAGCATTTT.

The rearrangement uses TRBV6-5 and TRBJ2-7, with 9 nucleotides matching TRBD1. The germline CDR1 and CDR2 sequences are MNHEY and SVGAGI. The CDR3 loop spans 14 amino acids. Losses at the gene ends were 4 bases for V and 4 bases for J; bases not matched to a gene: 5. CDR3 in amino acids: CASSLQGARYEQYF. CDR3 bases: TGTGCCAGCAGTTTACAGGGGGCGCGGTACGAGCAGTACTTC.

In its sample, this clone was seen a few times. V is TRBV11-2 and J is TRBJ2-7, with 13 bases identical to TRBD2. Per the germline V gene, CDR1 is SGHAT and CDR2 is FQNNGV. V dropped 5 bases and J dropped 8; count of bases not matched to a gene: 6. The CDR3 loop spans 14 amino acids. CDR3 in DNA: TGTGCCAGCAGCCCCACTAGCGGGGGGGAGAAGCAGTACTTC. Translating gives CASSPTSGGEKQYF. Drawing the rest from reference TRBV11-2 and TRBJ2-7, the complete variable domain is EAGVAQSPRYKIIEKRQSVAFWCNPISGHATLYWYQQILGQGPKLLIQFQNNGVVDDSQLPKDRFSAERLKGVDSTLKIQPAKLEDSAVYLCASSPTSGGEKQYFGPGTRLTVT.

This clone was observed a single time. V and J are TRBV7-2 and TRBJ1-5; no definite D call. The V gene lost 5 bases and the J gene lost 3 bases, with 14 bases spanning the gap. Germline CDR1 is SGHTA and CDR2 is FQGNSA. CDR3 length: 15 amino acids. The CDR3 DNA reads as TGTGCCAGCAGCATATTGTGGGGAGACAATCAGCCCCAGCATTTT. Protein product: CASSILWGDNQPQHF. Complete variable domain (other parts from reference TRBV7-2 and TRBJ1-5): GAGVSQSPSNKVTEKGKDVELRCDPISGHTALYWYRQSLGQGLEFLIYFQGNSAPDKSGLPSDRFSAERTGGSVSTLTIQRTQQEDSAVYLCASSILWGDNQPQHFGDGTRLSIL.